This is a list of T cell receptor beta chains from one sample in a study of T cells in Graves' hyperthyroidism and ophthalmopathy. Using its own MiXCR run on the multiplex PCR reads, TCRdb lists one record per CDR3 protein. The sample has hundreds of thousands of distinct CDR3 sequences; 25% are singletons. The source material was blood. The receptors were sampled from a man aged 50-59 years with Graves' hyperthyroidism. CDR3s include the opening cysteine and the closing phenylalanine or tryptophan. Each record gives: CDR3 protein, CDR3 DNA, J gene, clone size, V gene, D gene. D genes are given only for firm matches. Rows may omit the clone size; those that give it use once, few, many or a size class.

CASSLDPRQTGWEKLFF TGTGCCAGCAGCTTGGACCCTCGACAGACAGGGTGGGAAAAACTGTTTTTT TRBJ1-4 . TRBV5-6 TRBD1
CASPGRARNTGELFF TGTGCCAGCCCAGGGAGGGCGAGGAACACCGGGGAGCTGTTTTTT TRBJ2-2 many TRBV28 TRBD2
CASSLGYSGRQGEQFF TGTGCCAGCAGCTTAGGTTACTCCGGGAGGCAGGGTGAGCAGTTCTTC TRBJ2-1 many TRBV11-2 TRBD2
CASTGGWDGYTF TGTGCCAGCACAGGCGGTTGGGATGGCTACACCTTC TRBJ1-2 many TRBV12-3/TRBV12-4 .
CASSETSGSYEQYF TGTGCCAGCAGCGAGACTAGCGGGTCCTACGAGCAGTACTTC TRBJ2-7 many TRBV9 TRBD2
CASSAGNSVRTEAFF TGTGCCAGCAGCGCAGGGAATTCGGTGAGGACTGAAGCTTTCTTT TRBJ1-1 . TRBV3-1 .
CASSMTRTDTQYF TGTGCCAGCAGCATGACTAGGACAGATACGCAGTATTTT TRBJ2-3 . TRBV7-3 .
CASSLSPGTRGQDIQYF TGTGCCAGCAGCCTCTCCCCGGGCACTAGGGGGCAGGACATTCAGTACTTC TRBJ2-4 . TRBV6-1 TRBD1
CSVAGGVGQPQHF TGCAGCGTTGCTGGAGGGGTAGGTCAGCCCCAGCATTTT TRBJ1-5 few TRBV29-1 .
CASTRTRGASETQYF TGTGCCAGCACGAGGACGAGAGGGGCCTCAGAGACCCAGTACTTC TRBJ2-5 few TRBV2 .
CSADRTSGTGEQYF TGCAGTGCTGATAGGACTAGCGGGACGGGAGAGCAGTACTTC TRBJ2-7 many TRBV20-1 TRBD2
CASRPEGGTYEQYF TGTGCCAGCAGACCGGAGGGAGGGACCTACGAGCAGTACTTC TRBJ2-7 . TRBV12-3/TRBV12-4 TRBD2
CASTGRSTEAFF TGTGCCAGTACAGGAAGGTCCACTGAAGCTTTCTTT TRBJ1-1 many TRBV19 .
CASSPQGNTEAFF TGTGCCAGCAGTCCACAGGGGAACACTGAAGCTTTCTTT TRBJ1-1 many TRBV12-3/TRBV12-4 .
CASSQEARYEQFF TGTGCCAGCAGCCAGGAGGCCCGCTACGAGCAGTTCTTC TRBJ2-1 . TRBV4-2 .
CAWSVGTRLDNEQFF TGTGCCTGGAGTGTAGGGACACGTTTGGACAATGAGCAGTTCTTC TRBJ2-1 few TRBV30 .
CSARGDRSSEQYF TGCAGTGCTAGAGGGGATAGGAGTAGTGAGCAGTACTTC TRBJ2-7 . TRBV20-1 .
CASSYAGSNGYTF TGTGCCAGCAGTTACGCAGGGTCCAATGGCTACACCTTC TRBJ1-2 few TRBV6-5 .
CATSRGLADTQYF TGTGCCACCAGCAGGGGACTAGCAGATACGCAGTATTTT TRBJ2-3 . TRBV15 TRBD2
CASSLLASGSTDTQYF TGTGCCAGCAGTTTATTGGCTAGCGGGAGCACAGATACGCAGTATTTT TRBJ2-3 few TRBV12-3/TRBV12-4 TRBD2
CASSSGLAGEWGEQYF TGTGCCAGCTCATCTGGACTAGCGGGAGAATGGGGCGAGCAGTACTTC TRBJ2-7 few TRBV18 TRBD2
CASSQETAGQWYEQYF TGTGCCAGCAGCCAAGAAACGGCAGGGCAATGGTACGAGCAGTACTTC TRBJ2-7 . TRBV4-2 .
CATSDFDPSGRGTDTQYF TGTGCCACCAGTGATTTTGACCCTAGCGGGAGGGGCACAGATACGCAGTATTTT TRBJ2-3 many TRBV24-1 TRBD2
CASSRGQGGIQYF TGTGCCAGCAGCCGAGGACAGGGGGGCATTCAGTACTTC TRBJ2-4 . TRBV3-1 TRBD1
CASSITGTGELFF TGTGCCAGCAGCATTACAGGGACCGGGGAGCTGTTTTTT TRBJ2-2 few TRBV11-2 .
CASSSSGQGSYEQYF TGTGCCAGCAGCTCTTCAGGACAGGGCTCCTACGAGCAGTACTTC TRBJ2-7 many TRBV13 TRBD1